This T cell receptor (beta chain) emerged from a study of blood T cell repertoires in COVID-19. This clone was recorded once. Sequencing used immunoSEQ multiplex PCR; TCRdb keeps in-frame clones, though not all of them. The sample records about 360,000 clones, more than 85% being singletons. This clonotype was sampled from a human donor in a cohort sampled during active COVID-19. Specimen: peripheral blood.

The CDR3 sequence: CASSARLAGESHEQYF. The CDR3 DNA follows: TGCGCCAGCAGCGCAAGACTAGCGGGAGAAAGTCACGAGCAGTACTTC. This chain joins TRBV5-1 and TRBJ2-7, with 12 bases aligning to TRBD2. The trim removed 4 bases at V and 5 bases at J, leaving 10 bases unmatched. This CDR3 region has 16 residues. The germline V gene has CDR1 SGHRS and CDR2 YFSETQ.